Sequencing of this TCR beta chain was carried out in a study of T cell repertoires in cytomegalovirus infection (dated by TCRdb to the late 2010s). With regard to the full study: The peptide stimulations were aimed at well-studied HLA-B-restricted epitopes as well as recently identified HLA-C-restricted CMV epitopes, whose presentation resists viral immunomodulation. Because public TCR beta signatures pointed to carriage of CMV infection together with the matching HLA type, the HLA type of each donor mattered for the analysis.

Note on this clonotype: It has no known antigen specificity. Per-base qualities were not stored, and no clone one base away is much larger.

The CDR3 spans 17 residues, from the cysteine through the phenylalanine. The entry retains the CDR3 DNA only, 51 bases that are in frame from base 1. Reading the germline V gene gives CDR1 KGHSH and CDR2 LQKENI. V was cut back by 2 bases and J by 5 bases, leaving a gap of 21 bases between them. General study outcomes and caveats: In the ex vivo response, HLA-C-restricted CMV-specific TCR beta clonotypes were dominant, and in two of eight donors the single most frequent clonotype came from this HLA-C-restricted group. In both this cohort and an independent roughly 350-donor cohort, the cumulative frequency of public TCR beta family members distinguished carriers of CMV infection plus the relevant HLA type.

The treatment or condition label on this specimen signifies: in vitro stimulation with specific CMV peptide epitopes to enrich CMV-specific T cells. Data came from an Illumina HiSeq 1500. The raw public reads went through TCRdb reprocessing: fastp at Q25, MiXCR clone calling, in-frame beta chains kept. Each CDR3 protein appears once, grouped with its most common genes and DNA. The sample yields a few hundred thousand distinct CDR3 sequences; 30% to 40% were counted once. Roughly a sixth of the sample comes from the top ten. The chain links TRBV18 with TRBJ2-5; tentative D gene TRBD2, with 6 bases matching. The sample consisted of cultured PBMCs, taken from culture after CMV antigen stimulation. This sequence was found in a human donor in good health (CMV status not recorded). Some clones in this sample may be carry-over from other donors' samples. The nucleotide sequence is TGTGCCAGCTCACCAAGAGGGACTGCTACTGTGGGGGAGACCCAGTACTTC. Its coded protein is CASSPRGTATVGETQYF. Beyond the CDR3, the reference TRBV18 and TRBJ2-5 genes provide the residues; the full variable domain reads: NAGVMQNPRHLVRRRGQEARLRCSPMKGHSHVYWYRQLPEEGLKFMVYLQKENIIDESGMPKERFSAEFPKEGPSILRIQQVVRGDSAAYFCASSPRGTATVGETQYFGPGTRLLVL.